This T cell receptor (beta chain) was recorded in a study of T cell repertoires in cytomegalovirus infection. In the study overall: Public TCR beta signatures indicated both CMV infection and matching HLA type.

Germline assignment: CDR1 DFQATT and CDR2 SNEGSKA (reference sequence). The CDR3 has 15 amino acids. V was pared by 4 bases and J by 1 base, with 17 bases between. Each CDR3 protein gets one entry after TCRdb re-called the reads with MiXCR. The sample yields roughly 200,000 distinct CDR3 sequences, around 40% seen once. Remarks on this clonotype: As yet, its antigen is unknown.

The sequence was obtained from a human donor in good health (CMV status not recorded). Some clones in this sample may be carry-over from other donors' samples. The sample consisted of CD8+ T cells from cultured PBMCs, taken from culture after CMV antigen stimulation. V usage is TRBV20-1 and J usage is TRBJ2-7; D unclear. DNA of the CDR3: TGCAGTGCTAATCCGGACGGCACAAGTTCCTACGAGCAGTACTTC. It is translated as CSANPDGTSSYEQYF.